A single T cell receptor beta chain is shown here with its context. The data stem from a study of T cells in localized non-small cell lung cancer. Germline values: CDR1 LGHNT, CDR2 FRNRAP. CDR3 length: 14 residues. The V end was cut by 1 base, the J end by 3 bases, with 9 bases between. Produced via immunoSEQ multiplex PCR; TCRdb's table is partial and in-frame only. The repertoire holds about 26,000 clones, with 80% to 90% as singletons. V and J are TRBV12-5 and TRBJ1-1; D unclear. The clonotype was recovered from a female donor older than 55 with stage II squamous cell lung carcinoma. This material consisted of peripheral blood, taken before any cancer treatment. This CDR3 reads CASGLDPQDTEAFF. The CDR3 DNA reads TGTGCTAGTGGTTTGGATCCGCAGGACACTGAAGCTTTCTTT.